This entry lists 9 T cell receptor beta chains sequenced from one sample in a study of cytomegalovirus exposure and HLA in healthy donors. The PCR had 60 Vbeta and 13 Jbeta primers. Assay used: immunoSEQ multiplex PCR; TCRdb lists only in-frame clones, some missing. This repertoire shows some 150,000 clones, about 65% found once; its top ten account for about 2.7%. Input material: PBMCs. Every receptor here comes from a woman aged 25 to 39 in good health and CMV-seronegative.

The J gene is TRBJ1-4, the V gene TRBV19; D is undetermined. The CDR3 contains 13 residues. V was pared by 6 bases and J by 8 bases, with 13 bases between. Germline V CDR1 and CDR2: LNHDA, SQIVND (reference sequence). The CDR3 loop is CASSPGEREKLFF. The CDR3 DNA sequence: TGTGCCAGTAGCCCCGGGGAGAGAGAAAAACTGTTTTTT.

The V and J genes are TRBV9 and TRBJ2-2; the D is unclear. Germline V gives CDR1 SGDLS, CDR2 YYNGEE. The CDR3 runs to 14 residues. V was trimmed by 0 bases and J by 7 bases, leaving 10 bases between them. CDR3 region: CASSVGQVDGELFF. CDR3 in DNA: TGTGCCAGCAGCGTAGGGCAGGTGGACGGGGAGCTGTTTTTT.

V gene TRBV7-6 combines with J gene TRBJ2-1, with 8 bases that match TRBD2. Germline CDR1 SGHVS, CDR2 FNYEAQ. The CDR3 has 15 residues. V lost 5 bases and J lost 1; bases outside the gene matches: 4. The CDR3 loop is CASSPLAGSYNEQFF. CDR3 coding DNA: TGTGCCAGCAGCCCATTAGCGGGGTCCTACAATGAGCAGTTCTTC.

The gene calls are TRBV5-1 and TRBJ2-5, with D perhaps TRBD1 (5 bases). The J call may be faulty, since TRBJ2-7 better matches the DNA end. Germline lookup yields CDR1 SGHRS and CDR2 YFSETQ. The CDR3 runs 14 residues. CDR3 bases: TGCGCCAGCGGGTCTGGGGCATCAACCTACGAGCAGTACTTC. Its protein product is CASGSGASTYEQYF.

This clone was picked up a small number of times. J is TRBJ1-4 and V is TRBV4-3; D gene uncertain. The CDR3 covers 16 residues. V dropped 0 bases and J dropped 8 bases, with 16 bases sitting between them. CDR1 is LGHNA and CDR2 is YSLEER in the germline V gene. The DNA of the CDR3 is TGCGCCAGCAGCCAAGATTTAGAATCGTCTACCGAAAAACTGTTTTTT. Residues: CASSQDLESSTEKLFF.

The chain links TRBV6-5 to TRBJ2-3, with 9 bases fitting TRBD2. This CDR3 is built from 15 residues. After removal of 9 bases from V and 4 bases from J, the junction contained 11 bases not matched to a gene. Looked up from germline, CDR1 is MNHEY and CDR2 is SVGAGI. The CDR3 DNA reads as TGTGCCAGTAGGAGGCTAGCGGGAAGTCCAGATACGCAGTATTTT. This encodes CASRRLAGSPDTQYF.

The V gene is TRBV29-1, the J gene TRBJ1-4; tentative D call: TRBD1 (5 bases). This CDR3 is built from 13 residues. Germline V gene lookup returns CDR1 SQVTM and CDR2 ANQGSEA. Trimming pared 5 bases from V and 4 bases from J, leaving 11 bases between. DNA for the CDR3: TGCAGCGTTATAGACAGTCGTAATGAAAAACTGTTTTTT. Translating gives CSVIDSRNEKLFF.

The chain couples TRBV7-2 to TRBJ2-7; D is perhaps TRBD2 (7 bases). The germline CDR1 and CDR2 sequences are SGHTA and FQGNSA. The germline V and J ends were trimmed by 5 bases and 2 bases, with 13 bases remaining between them. This CDR3 region has 14 residues. The CDR3 loop is CASSPAGATYEQYF. The CDR3 DNA follows: TGTGCCAGCAGCCCGGCGGGGGCAACCTACGAGCAGTACTTC.

This chain uses TRBV7-6 with TRBJ2-2; TRBD2 matches 7 bases. This CDR3 spans 14 amino acids. From germline, CDR1 is SGHVS and CDR2 FNYEAQ. J lost 7 bases, V lost 1 base, and 3 bases had no gene match. The CDR3 region has the DNA TGTGCCAGCAGCTTAGGTGCGGGAGACGGGGAGCTGTTTTTT. Amino acid sequence: CASSLGAGDGELFF.